Sequencing of this T cell receptor (beta chain) was carried out in a study of T cells in Graves' hyperthyroidism and ophthalmopathy. TCR beta CDR3 regions were amplified from RNA transcripts. HTBI primers were employed in a first-round RT-PCR of the TCR CDR3. TCRdb reprocessed the multiplex PCR reads with MiXCR, giving one entry per CDR3 protein. The sample holds some 360,000 distinct CDR3 sequences; approximately 15% are singletons and the top ten take more than 9.5%. Participants, patients aged 18 to 65, had newly diagnosed hyperthyroidism with a duration under 2 months. The CDR3 spans 14 residues. V lost 1 base and J lost 4, with 10 bases in between.

The sample was blood. This receptor was identified in a woman between 55 and 75 years old with Graves' hyperthyroidism. The chain links TRBV12-3 or TRBV12-4 to TRBJ1-2, with a tentative D call TRBD1 (5 bases). The DNA of the CDR3 is TGTGCCAGCAGTTTAGGGGGCTATGGCTATGGCTACACCTTC. Translation: CASSLGGYGYGYTF.